Sequencing of this T cell receptor beta chain was carried out in a study of T cell clonotyping in hematopoietic cell transplantation. This clone is a singleton in its sample. Its antigen is undetermined. Sample time point: recipient sample about 28 days before transplant, after cytoreduction. Here immunoSEQ multiplex PCR was the method, and the copy in TCRdb shows in-frame clones only, minus some. The table has approximately 16,000 clones, 90% to 95% seen once. Study results and caveats: At the given depth, recipient repertoires were over 95% de novo clonotypes. After transplant, recipient diversity fell while pathologically expanded clonotypes grew through day 180.

The CDR3 consists of 16 residues. With 2 bases clipped from V and 3 bases from J, the junction kept 4 bases outside the gene matches. Germline V gene sequence: CDR1 SNHLY, CDR2 FYNNEI. The sequencing here drew on peripheral blood mononuclear cells, taken before stem cell transplant. This chain uses TRBV2 with TRBJ2-2; the match to TRBD1 covers 9 bases. The TCR comes from a man aged 18 to 30 with biphenotypic leukemia. Some clones in this sample may be carry-over from other donors' samples. CDR3 DNA: TGTGCCAGCAGTGAAAGGTGGACAGGGGACACCGGGGAGCTGTTTTTT. It codes for CASSERWTGDTGELFF.